This T cell receptor (beta chain) came from a study of T cell responses to AZD1222 COVID-19 vaccine. Points from the study as a whole: Donors, mostly white British, included more females; clonal diversity was possibly underestimated.

Produced via immunoSEQ multiplex PCR; TCRdb's table is partial and in-frame only. The sample gives approximately 80,000 clones, 80% to 90% of which show up once; 3.4% is in the top ten. Of note for this clone: What it binds is not known.

Germline V gives CDR1 GTSNPN, CDR2 SVGIG (reference sequence). Trimming left V 2 bases short and J 1 base short, with 12 bases between. This CDR3 is built from 15 residues. The receptor was derived from an adult who received the AZD1222 COVID-19 vaccine. J is TRBJ1-5 and V is TRBV30, with D unclear. The sequenced sample was peripheral blood, obtained 28 days after the second AZD1222 dose. The CDR3 region has the DNA TGTGCCTGGAGTTTGGCTCGGGAGAGCAATCAGCCCCAGCATTTT. Translated: CAWSLARESNQPQHF.